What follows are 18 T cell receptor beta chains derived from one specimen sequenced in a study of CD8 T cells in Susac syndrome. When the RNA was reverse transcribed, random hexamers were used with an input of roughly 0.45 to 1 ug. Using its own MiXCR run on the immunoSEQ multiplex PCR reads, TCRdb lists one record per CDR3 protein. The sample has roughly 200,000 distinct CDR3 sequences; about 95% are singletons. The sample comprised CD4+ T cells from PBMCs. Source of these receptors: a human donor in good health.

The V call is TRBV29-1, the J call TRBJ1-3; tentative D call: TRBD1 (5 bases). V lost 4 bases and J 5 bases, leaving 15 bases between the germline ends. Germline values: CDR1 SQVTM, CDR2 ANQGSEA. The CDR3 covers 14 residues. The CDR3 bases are TGCAGCGTTGCCGGGGCTACCTCGAGAAACACCATATATTTT. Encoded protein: CSVAGATSRNTIYF.

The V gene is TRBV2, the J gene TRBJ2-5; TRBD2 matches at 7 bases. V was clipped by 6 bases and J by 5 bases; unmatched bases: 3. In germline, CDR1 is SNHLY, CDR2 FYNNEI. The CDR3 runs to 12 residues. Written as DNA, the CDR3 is TGTGCCAGCAGGCGGGGGAAGGAGACCCAGTACTTC. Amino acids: CASRRGKETQYF.

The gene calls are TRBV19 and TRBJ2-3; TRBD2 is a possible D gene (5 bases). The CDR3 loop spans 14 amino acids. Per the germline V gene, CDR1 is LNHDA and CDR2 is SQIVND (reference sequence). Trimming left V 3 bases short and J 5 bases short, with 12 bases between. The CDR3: CASSISGFGDTQYF. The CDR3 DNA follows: TGTGCCAGTAGTATTTCGGGGTTCGGAGATACGCAGTATTTT.

CDR3 protein: CSVGLTGSPFF. CDR3 DNA sequence: TGCAGCGTTGGCTTGACAGGGTCGCCTTTCTTT. This chain links TRBV29-1 with TRBJ1-1, with TRBD1 identical over 7 bases. Germline CDR1 SQVTM, CDR2 ANQGSEA. Trimming removed 4 bases from V and 12 bases from J; junction bases left unmatched: 8. The CDR3 loop spans 11 amino acids.

As DNA, the CDR3 is TGTGCCAGCAGTTTACCACCCCCCCGCGGGAGAGGGCCCAGCTACGAGCAGTACTTC. Its protein is CASSLPPPRGRGPSYEQYF. The V call is TRBV27, the J call TRBJ2-7; 7 nucleotides line up with TRBD2. The CDR3 extends over 19 amino acids. Per germline, CDR1 MNHEY and CDR2 SMNVEV (reference sequence). The trim removed 2 bases at V and 3 bases at J, leaving 19 bases unmatched.

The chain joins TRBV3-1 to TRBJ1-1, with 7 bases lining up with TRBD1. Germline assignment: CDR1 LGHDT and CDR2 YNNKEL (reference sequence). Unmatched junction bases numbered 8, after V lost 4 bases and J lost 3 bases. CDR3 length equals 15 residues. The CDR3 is CASSPLEGADTEAFF. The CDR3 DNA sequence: TGTGCCAGCAGCCCGTTGGAGGGGGCAGACACTGAAGCTTTCTTT.

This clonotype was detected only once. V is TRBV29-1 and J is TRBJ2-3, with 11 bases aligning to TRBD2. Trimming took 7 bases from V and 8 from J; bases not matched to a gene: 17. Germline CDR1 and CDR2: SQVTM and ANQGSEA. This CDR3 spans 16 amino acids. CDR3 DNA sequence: TGCAGCGCCGGTATTAGCGGGAGGGCCGGCGCCGGTACGCAGTATTTT. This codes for CSAGISGRAGAGTQYF.

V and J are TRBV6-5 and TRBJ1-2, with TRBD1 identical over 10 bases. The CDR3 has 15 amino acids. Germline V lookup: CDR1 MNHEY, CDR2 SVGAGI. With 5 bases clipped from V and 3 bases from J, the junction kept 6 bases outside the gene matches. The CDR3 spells CASSTRQGAYYGYTF. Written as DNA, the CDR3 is TGTGCCAGCAGTACAAGACAGGGGGCTTACTATGGCTACACCTTC.

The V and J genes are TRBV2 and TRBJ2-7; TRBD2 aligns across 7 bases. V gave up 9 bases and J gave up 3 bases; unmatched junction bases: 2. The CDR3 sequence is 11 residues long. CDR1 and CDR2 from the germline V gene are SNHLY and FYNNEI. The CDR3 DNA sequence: TGTGCCAGTCGCGGGGGCTACGAGCAGTACTTC. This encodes CASRGGYEQYF.

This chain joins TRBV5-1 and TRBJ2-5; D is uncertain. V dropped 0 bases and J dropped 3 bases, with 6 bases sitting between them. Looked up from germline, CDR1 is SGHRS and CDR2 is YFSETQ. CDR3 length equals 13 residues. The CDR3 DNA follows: TGCGCCAGCAGCTTGGGGTTAGAAGAGACCCAGTACTTC. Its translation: CASSLGLEETQYF.

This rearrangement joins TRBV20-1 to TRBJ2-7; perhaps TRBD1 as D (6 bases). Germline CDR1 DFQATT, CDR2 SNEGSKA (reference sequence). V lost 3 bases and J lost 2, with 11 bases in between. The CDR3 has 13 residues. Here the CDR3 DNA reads TGCAGTGCTAGGGAGACAGGAACCTACGAGCAGTACTTC. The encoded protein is CSARETGTYEQYF.

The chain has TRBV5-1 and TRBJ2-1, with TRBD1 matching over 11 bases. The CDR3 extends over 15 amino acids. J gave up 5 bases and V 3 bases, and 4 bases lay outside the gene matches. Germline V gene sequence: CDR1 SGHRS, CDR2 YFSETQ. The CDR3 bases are TGCGCCAGCAGCTCGGGACAGGGGGACAACAATGAGCAGTTCTTC. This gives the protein CASSSGQGDNNEQFF.

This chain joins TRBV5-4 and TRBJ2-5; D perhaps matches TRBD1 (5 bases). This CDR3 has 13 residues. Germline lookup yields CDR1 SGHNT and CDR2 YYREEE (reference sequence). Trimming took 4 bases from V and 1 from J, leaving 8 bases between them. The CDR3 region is CASSTTGQETQYF. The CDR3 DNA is TGTGCCAGCAGCACCACAGGCCAAGAGACCCAGTACTTC.

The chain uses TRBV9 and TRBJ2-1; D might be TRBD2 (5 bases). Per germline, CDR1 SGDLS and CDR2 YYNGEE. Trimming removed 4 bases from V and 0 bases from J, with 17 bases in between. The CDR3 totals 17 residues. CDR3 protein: CASSPTEGDPSYNEQFF. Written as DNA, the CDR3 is TGTGCCAGCAGCCCCACCGAGGGAGACCCCTCCTACAATGAGCAGTTCTTC.

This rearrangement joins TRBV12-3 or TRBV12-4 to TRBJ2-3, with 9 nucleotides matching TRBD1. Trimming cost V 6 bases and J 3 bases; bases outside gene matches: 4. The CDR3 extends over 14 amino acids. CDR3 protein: CASSRDRETDTQYF. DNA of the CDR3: TGTGCCAGCAGCCGGGACAGGGAAACAGATACGCAGTATTTT.

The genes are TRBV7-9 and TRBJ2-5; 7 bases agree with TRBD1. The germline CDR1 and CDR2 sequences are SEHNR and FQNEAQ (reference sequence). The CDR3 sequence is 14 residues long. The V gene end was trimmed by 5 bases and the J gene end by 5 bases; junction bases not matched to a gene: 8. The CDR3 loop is CASSETGNKETQYF. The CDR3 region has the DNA TGTGCCAGCAGCGAGACAGGGAACAAGGAGACCCAGTACTTC. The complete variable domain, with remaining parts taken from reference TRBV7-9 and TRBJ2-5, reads DTGVSQNPRHKITKRGQNVTFRCDPISEHNRLYWYRQTLGQGPEFLTYFQNEAQLEKSRLLSDRFSAERPKGSFSTLEIQRTEQGDSAMYLCASSETGNKETQYFGPGTRLLVL.

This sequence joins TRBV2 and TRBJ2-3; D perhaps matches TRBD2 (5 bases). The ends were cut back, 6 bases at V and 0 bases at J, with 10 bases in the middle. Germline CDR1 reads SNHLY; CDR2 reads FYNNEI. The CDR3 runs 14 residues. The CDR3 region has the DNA TGTGCCAGCAGGCGCGGGCGGAGCACAGATACGCAGTATTTT. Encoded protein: CASRRGRSTDTQYF.

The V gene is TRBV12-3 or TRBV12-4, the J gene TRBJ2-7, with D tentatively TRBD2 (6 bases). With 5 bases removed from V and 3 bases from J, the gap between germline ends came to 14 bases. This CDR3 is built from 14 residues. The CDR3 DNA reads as TGTGCCAGCAGTCCCCCCCGGGGGATCTACGAGCAGTACTTC. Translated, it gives CASSPPRGIYEQYF.